This record concerns one TCR beta chain sequence. The antigen is unknown. This sample is drawn from a study of T cell responses to AZD1222 COVID-19 vaccine. Produced via immunoSEQ multiplex PCR; TCRdb's table is partial and in-frame only. The table includes about 100,000 clones, 70% to 90% detected once. Germline CDR1 SGHDN, CDR2 FVKESK. V was cut by 4 bases and J by 4 bases, with 7 bases left in between. The CDR3 totals 12 residues. General observations from the study: Donors, mostly white British, included more females; clonal diversity was possibly underestimated. Compared with day 0, the breadth and depth of the Spike-specific TCR repertoire rose significantly after two doses of AZD1222. Spike-spanning, vaccine-associated CD4 TCRs were dominant at 160-218 and 743-854.

The specimen was peripheral blood, collected 28 days after the second AZD1222 dose. This TCR came from an adult who received the AZD1222 COVID-19 vaccine. The gene calls are TRBV14 and TRBJ1-2; a possible D gene is TRBD1 (5 bases). As DNA, the CDR3 is TGTGCCAGCAGCCTCGGGGGCTATGGCTACACCTTC. Residues: CASSLGGYGYTF.